The 25 T cell receptor beta chains listed next were all sequenced from one sample in a study of PD-1 blockade in mismatch repair-deficient tumors. Produced via immunoSEQ multiplex PCR; TCRdb's table is partial and in-frame only. The table has about 16,000 clones, approximately 84% seen once. The source material was PBMCs, sampled 4 weeks after starting pembrolizumab. The source of these receptors is an adult with mismatch repair-deficient cancer.

V is TRBV18 and J is TRBJ2-1; TRBD1 aligns across 10 bases. V lost 6 bases, J lost 6 bases, and 5 bases stayed unmatched. The CDR3 runs to 14 residues. The germline gives CDR1 KGHSH, CDR2 LQKENI. Here the CDR3 reads CASSRGTGVNEQFF. CDR3 DNA sequence: TGTGCCAGCTCGCGAGGGACAGGGGTCAATGAGCAGTTCTTC.

This clone was seen only a few times. The chain couples TRBV14 to TRBJ2-7; a possible D gene is TRBD2 (6 bases). The CDR3 loop spans 14 amino acids. The germline V gene has CDR1 SGHDN and CDR2 FVKESK. Trimming took off 3 bases at V and 2 bases at J, with 11 bases between the two ends. This CDR3 is CASSHWGRTYEQYF. CDR3 sequence (DNA): TGTGCCAGCAGCCATTGGGGGAGGACCTACGAGCAGTACTTC.

This clone appeared once. The rearrangement joins TRBV7-6 to TRBJ2-3; perhaps TRBD2 as D (5 bases). This CDR3 spans 16 amino acids. V dropped 1 base and J dropped 2 bases, with 13 bases sitting between them. CDR1 is SGHVS, CDR2 FNYEAQ, per germline. The CDR3 nucleotides are TGTGCCAGCAGCTTAGGGACTCATGGAAACACAGATACGCAGTATTTT. The encoded protein is CASSLGTHGNTDTQYF.

The chain carries TRBV21-1 and TRBJ2-7; TRBD1 is the table's D call, not checked against the DNA. TRBV21-1 corresponds to a pseudogene. This CDR3 comprises 12 residues. The CDR3 protein is CASRQGAYEQYF. CDR3 sequence (DNA): TGTGCCAGCAGACAGGGGGCCTACGAGCAGTACTTC.

The gene calls are TRBV9 and TRBJ2-7, with TRBD2 identical over 10 bases. Per the germline V gene, CDR1 is SGDLS and CDR2 is YYNGEE. Trimming took 0 bases from V and 3 from J; bases not matched to a gene: 6. There are 16 residues in the CDR3. The CDR3 protein is CASSVGGLAAYYEQYF. DNA for the CDR3: TGTGCCAGCAGCGTAGGTGGACTAGCGGCGTACTACGAGCAGTACTTC.

The chain has TRBV5-4 and TRBJ1-4; no clear D gene. The V and J ends lost 1 base and 8 bases respectively, with 6 bases between them. The CDR3 contains 12 residues. The germline gives CDR1 SGHNT, CDR2 YYREEE (reference sequence). In nucleotides, the CDR3 is TGTGCCAGCAGCTTGCGGGAGGAAAAACTGTTTTTT. This sequence encodes CASSLREEKLFF.

This clone was seen a few times. The chain links TRBV5-4 to TRBJ2-3; D not certain. Between the trimmed V and J ends, which lost 4 bases and 2 bases, there was a span of 11 bases. Germline V gene data show CDR1 as SGHNT and CDR2 as YYREEE (reference sequence). The CDR3 has 14 amino acids. CDR3 in DNA: TGTGCCAGCAGCCCCGACCAGGCCACAGATACGCAGTATTTT. It yields the protein CASSPDQATDTQYF.

V gene TRBV14 combines with J gene TRBJ1-2, with D uncertain. This CDR3 has 13 residues. CDR1 is SGHDN and CDR2 is FVKESK in the germline V gene. Trimming took 1 base from V and 4 from J, leaving 7 bases between them. CDR3 bases: TGTGCCAGCAGCCAAGGCGTTGGCTATGGCTACACCTTC. This gives the protein CASSQGVGYGYTF.

The chain recombines TRBV4-1 with TRBJ2-1, with D possibly matching TRBD1 (5 bases). From germline, CDR1 is MGHRA and CDR2 YSYEKL. The CDR3 totals 16 residues. V lost 1 base to trimming and J lost 1 base, with 11 bases between them. This CDR3 is CASSQVLQGSYNEQFF. DNA for the CDR3: TGCGCCAGCAGCCAAGTCCTCCAGGGTTCCTACAATGAGCAGTTCTTC.

The chain couples TRBV28 to TRBJ2-1; TRBD1 might be the D (6 bases). V was clipped by 5 bases and J by 7 bases, with 24 bases between them. The CDR3 is made up of 17 amino acids. The V gene's germline CDR1 is MDHEN and CDR2 SYDVKM. The chain's CDR3 is CASSPQGGRGVYNEQFF. The CDR3 DNA is TGTGCCAGCAGTCCACAAGGCGGCAGGGGAGTTTATAATGAGCAGTTCTTC.

The chain recombines TRBV25-1 with TRBJ1-1, with TRBD1 identical over 9 bases. The CDR3 has 15 amino acids. The V gene's germline CDR1 is MGHDK and CDR2 SYGVNS. V gave up 6 bases and J gave up 2 bases; unmatched junction bases: 7. The CDR3 loop reads CASSQADRGNTEAFF. Written as DNA, the CDR3 is TGTGCCAGCAGCCAAGCGGACAGGGGAAACACTGAAGCTTTCTTT.

The V call is TRBV28, the J call TRBJ1-6; D call uncertain. The CDR3 extends over 14 amino acids. The germline gives CDR1 MDHEN, CDR2 SYDVKM. V lost 0 bases and J lost 9, with 9 bases in between. The CDR3 protein is CASSLWEQGSPLHF. In nucleotides, the CDR3 is TGTGCCAGCAGTTTATGGGAGCAAGGTTCACCCCTCCACTTT.

The chain joins TRBV29-1 to TRBJ2-7; TRBD1 matches at 10 bases. Germline trimming cut 4 bases from V and 5 bases from J; bases unmatched to any gene: 5. Germline CDR1 reads SQVTM; CDR2 reads ANQGSEA. The CDR3 runs to 13 residues. For the CDR3, the DNA is TGCAGCGTTGCTCGGGACAGGGGCGACGAGCAGTACTTC. Residues: CSVARDRGDEQYF.

V gene TRBV5-8 combines with J gene TRBJ2-2; 12 bases are shared with TRBD2. The CDR3 sequence is 16 residues long. V was clipped by 4 bases and J by 3 bases; unmatched bases: 4. Germline CDR1 and CDR2: SGHTS and YDEGEE. The CDR3 sequence: CASSHRLAGDTGELFF. As DNA, the CDR3 is TGTGCCAGCAGCCACCGACTAGCGGGAGACACCGGGGAGCTGTTTTTT. Using reference TRBV5-8 and TRBJ2-2 for the parts outside the CDR3, the full variable domain is EAGVTQSPTHLIKTRGQQATLRCSPISGHTSVYWYQQALGLGLQFLLWYDEGEERNRGNFPPRFSGRQFPNYSSELNVNALELEDSALYLCASSHRLAGDTGELFFGEGSRLTVL.

The V gene is TRBV28, the J gene TRBJ1-1; D is unclear. Deletions cut 4 bases from V and 7 bases from J, with 7 bases between. The CDR3 is made up of 11 amino acids. Per germline, CDR1 MDHEN and CDR2 SYDVKM. CDR3 protein: CASSSIYEAFF. CDR3 nucleotide sequence: TGTGCCAGCAGTTCGATCTATGAAGCTTTCTTT.

This chain links TRBV28 with TRBJ1-1; tentative D call: TRBD1 (6 bases). Germline values: CDR1 MDHEN, CDR2 SYDVKM. The V end was cut by 5 bases, the J end by 7 bases, with 14 bases between. The CDR3 extends over 13 amino acids. DNA for the CDR3: TGTGCCAGCAGTCCACAGGGTTTAAATGAAGCTTTCTTT. It encodes CASSPQGLNEAFF.

CDR3 sequence: CASSLEPGPDIQYF. In DNA form, the CDR3 reads TGCGCCAGCAGCTTGGAGCCAGGGCCGGACATTCAGTACTTC. This chain connects TRBV5-1 to TRBJ2-4, with TRBD1 as a possible D gene (5 bases). The CDR3 sequence is 14 residues long. Trimming took 0 bases from V and 8 from J, leaving 12 bases between them. Germline CDR1 is SGHRS and CDR2 is YFSETQ.

This chain uses TRBV28 with TRBJ2-1; 10 bases line up with TRBD2. Looked up from germline, CDR1 is MDHEN and CDR2 is SYDVKM. The CDR3 runs 14 residues. V was pared by 5 bases and J by 10 bases, with 8 bases of the junction left unmatched. CDR3 region: CASSLAGAPLEQFF. In DNA, the CDR3 is TGTGCCAGCAGTCTAGCGGGAGCACCCTTAGAGCAGTTCTTC.

V is TRBV5-5 and J is TRBJ1-4; TRBD1 matches 7 bases. Germline V gene data show CDR1 as SGHKS and CDR2 as YYEKEE (reference sequence). This CDR3 contains 14 residues. Trimming took 5 bases from V and 6 from J; bases not matched to a gene: 7. The CDR3 is CASSRDRDYEKLFF. The CDR3 DNA reads as TGTGCCAGCAGTCGCGACAGGGATTATGAAAAACTGTTTTTT.

The rearrangement uses TRBV11-3 and TRBJ2-1; D ambiguous. The CDR3 loop spans 13 amino acids. CDR1 is SGHNT and CDR2 is YENEEA in the germline V gene. V was pared by 0 bases and J by 4 bases, with 4 bases between. Here the CDR3 reads CASSLELYNEQFF. CDR3 nucleotide sequence: TGTGCCAGCAGCTTAGAACTGTACAATGAGCAGTTCTTC.

The chain uses TRBV27 and TRBJ1-2; D gene ambiguous. The V and J ends lost 1 base and 2 bases respectively, with 5 bases between them. The CDR3 spans 13 residues. Germline assignment: CDR1 MNHEY and CDR2 SMNVEV (reference sequence). This CDR3 is CASSLFQNYGYTF. The CDR3 DNA is TGTGCCAGCAGTTTATTCCAGAACTATGGCTACACCTTC.

The J gene is TRBJ2-7, the V gene TRBV13, with 10 bases identical to TRBD2. J lost 3 bases, V lost 1 base, and 0 bases had no gene match. CDR3 length equals 14 residues. From germline, CDR1 is PRHDT and CDR2 FYEKMQ (reference sequence). CDR3 sequence: CASSLVAGGYEQYF. The CDR3 DNA follows: TGTGCCAGCAGCTTAGTAGCGGGAGGCTACGAGCAGTACTTC.

A single count supports this clone. The chain is built from TRBV6-1 and TRBJ2-5; D is ambiguous. The V and J ends lost 3 bases and 2 bases respectively, with 4 bases between them. CDR1 and CDR2 from the germline V gene are MNHNS and SASEGT. This CDR3 spans 12 amino acids. CDR3 loop: CASSESQETQYF. For the CDR3, the DNA is TGTGCCAGCAGTGAGAGTCAAGAGACCCAGTACTTC.

The gene calls are TRBV12-5 and TRBJ2-3; 7 nucleotides match TRBD1. The germline gives CDR1 LGHNT, CDR2 FRNRAP. Trimming cost V 1 base and J 5 bases; bases outside gene matches: 3. The CDR3 runs to 14 residues. This chain's CDR3 is CASGLGQGKDTQYF. The CDR3 region has the DNA TGTGCTAGTGGTTTGGGACAGGGAAAAGATACGCAGTATTTT.

This clone was seen a single time. V and J are TRBV6-6 and TRBJ2-5, with 9 positions matching TRBD1. Germline loops: CDR1 MNHNY, CDR2 SVGAGI (reference sequence). This CDR3 has 13 amino acids. V dropped 9 bases and J dropped 4; count of bases not matched to a gene: 6. In nucleotides, the CDR3 is TGTGCCAGTAGACAGGGGGACCGAGAGACCCAGTACTTC. It codes for CASRQGDRETQYF.